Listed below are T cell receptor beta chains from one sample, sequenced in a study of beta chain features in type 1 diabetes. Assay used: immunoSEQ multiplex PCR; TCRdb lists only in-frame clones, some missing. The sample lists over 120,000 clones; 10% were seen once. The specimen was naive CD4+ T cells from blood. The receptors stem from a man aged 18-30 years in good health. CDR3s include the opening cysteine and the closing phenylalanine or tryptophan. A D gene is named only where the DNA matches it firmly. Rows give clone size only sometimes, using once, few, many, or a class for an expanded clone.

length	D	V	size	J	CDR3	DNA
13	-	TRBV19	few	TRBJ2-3	CASSIEEQGTQYF	TGTGCCAGTAGTATAGAGGAGCAGGGAACGCAGTATTTT
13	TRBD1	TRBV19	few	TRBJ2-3	CASSPSGGDTQYF	TGTGCCAGTAGTCCTTCAGGGGGAGATACGCAGTATTTT
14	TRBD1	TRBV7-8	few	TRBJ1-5	CASSIGQGVDSQHF	TGTGCCAGCAGCATAGGACAGGGGGTGGACTCCCAGCATTTT
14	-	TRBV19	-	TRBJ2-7	CASSISENSYEQYF	TGTGCCAGTAGTATTAGTGAAAACTCCTACGAGCAGTACTTC
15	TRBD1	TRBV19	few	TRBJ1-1	CASIPHTGGGTEAFF	TGTGCCAGTATCCCTCACACAGGGGGGGGCACTGAAGCTTTCTTT
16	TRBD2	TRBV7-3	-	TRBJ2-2	CASSPTAGGHTGELFF	TGTGCCAGCAGCCCCACAGCGGGGGGTCACACCGGGGAGCTGTTTTTT
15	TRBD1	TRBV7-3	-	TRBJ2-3	CASSRGQGRTDTQYF	TGTGCCAGCAGCCGCGGACAGGGGAGGACAGATACGCAGTATTTT
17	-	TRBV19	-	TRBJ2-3	CASSPNRWGLSTDTQYF	TGTGCCAGTAGTCCGAACCGTTGGGGCCTGAGCACAGATACGCAGTATTTT
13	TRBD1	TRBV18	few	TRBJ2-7	CASSGTGAYEQYF	TGTGCCAGCTCAGGGACAGGTGCCTACGAGCAGTACTTC
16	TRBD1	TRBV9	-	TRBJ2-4	CASSPLTGGGKNIQYF	TGTGCCAGCAGCCCCTTAACAGGGGGAGGCAAAAACATTCAGTACTTC
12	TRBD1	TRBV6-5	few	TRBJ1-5	CASSNAGDSQHF	TGTGCCAGCAGTAACGCAGGGGACAGCCAGCATTTT
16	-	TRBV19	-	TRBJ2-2	CASSIVPADLAGELFF	TGTGCCAGTAGTATAGTGCCAGCGGACCTCGCCGGGGAGCTGTTTTTT
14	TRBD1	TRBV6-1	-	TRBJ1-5	CATERQGSNQPQHF	TGTGCCACAGAACGACAGGGGAGCAATCAGCCCCAGCATTTT
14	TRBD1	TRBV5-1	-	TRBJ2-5	CASSSKGDRETQYF	TGCGCCAGCAGCTCAAAAGGGGACAGGGAGACCCAGTACTTC
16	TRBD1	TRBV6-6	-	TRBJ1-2	CASSYSRTGVNYGYTF	TGTGCCAGCAGTTACTCGCGGACAGGGGTAAACTATGGCTACACCTTC
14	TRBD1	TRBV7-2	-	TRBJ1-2	CASSSAGTAYGYTF	TGTGCCAGCAGCTCAGCCGGGACAGCCTATGGCTACACCTTC
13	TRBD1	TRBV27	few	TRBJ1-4	CASSFQGVGKLFF	TGTGCCAGCAGTTTCCAGGGGGTGGGTAAACTGTTTTTT
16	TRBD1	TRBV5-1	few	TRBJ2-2	CASSLLGQGNTGELFF	TGCGCCAGCAGCTTGTTGGGACAGGGCAACACCGGGGAGCTGTTTTTT
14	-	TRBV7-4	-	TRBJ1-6	CASSLIPVNSPLHF	TGTGCCAGCAGCTTAATTCCTGTTAATTCACCCCTCCACTTT
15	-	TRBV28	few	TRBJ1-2	CASSSGARDVYGYTF	TGTGCCAGCAGTTCAGGGGCCAGGGATGTCTATGGCTACACCTTC
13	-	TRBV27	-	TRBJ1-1	CASSFSRGTEAFF	TGTGCCAGCAGTTTCAGCAGGGGCACTGAAGCTTTCTTT
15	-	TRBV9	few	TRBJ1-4	CASGGHGATNEKLFF	TGTGCCAGCGGCGGCCACGGTGCAACTAATGAAAAACTGTTTTTT
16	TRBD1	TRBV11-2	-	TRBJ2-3	CASSPPGQAVIDTQYF	TGTGCCAGCAGCCCGCCCGGACAGGCCGTTATCGATACGCAGTATTTT
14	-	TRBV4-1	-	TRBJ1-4	CASSRTGPNEKLFF	TGCGCCAGCAGCCGAACAGGCCCTAATGAAAAACTGTTTTTT
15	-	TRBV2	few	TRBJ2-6	CASSEGRGITRVLTF	TGTGCCAGCAGTGAGGGGCGGGGAATAACTAGAGTCCTGACTTTC
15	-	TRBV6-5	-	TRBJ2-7	CASSYSQQGDNEQYF	TGTGCCAGCAGTTACTCGCAACAGGGAGACAACGAGCAGTACTTC
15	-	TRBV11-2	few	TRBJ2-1	CASSSRRVSYNEQFF	TGTGCCAGCAGCTCTAGGAGGGTCTCCTACAATGAGCAGTTCTTC
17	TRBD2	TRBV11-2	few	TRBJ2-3	CASSLGRTSGSTDTQYF	TGTGCCAGCAGCTTGGGACGGACTAGCGGGTCGACAGATACGCAGTATTTT
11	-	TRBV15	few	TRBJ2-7	CATGEGYEQYF	TGTGCCACTGGAGAGGGCTACGAGCAGTACTTC
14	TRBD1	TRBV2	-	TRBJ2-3	CASGRRGSTDTQYF	TGTGCCAGCGGGCGCAGGGGGAGCACAGATACGCAGTATTTT
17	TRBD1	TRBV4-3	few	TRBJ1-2	CASSLIKGQGLHYGYTF	TGCGCCAGCAGCCTTATTAAGGGACAGGGGCTTCACTATGGCTACACCTTC